These 13 T cell receptor beta chains were all obtained from the same sample, sequenced in a study of blood T cell repertoires in COVID-19. Data came from immunoSEQ multiplex PCR; TCRdb stores just in-frame clones and leaves some out. This sample has 190,000 or so clones, with roughly 86% found just once. The specimen was PBMCs or T cells enriched from blood (not recorded which). Receptors originate from a woman under 40 who had recovered from COVID-19.

This chain connects TRBV2 to TRBJ2-3; TRBD1 aligns across 9 bases. Germline V gene lookup returns CDR1 SNHLY and CDR2 FYNNEI. The trim removed 6 bases at V and 2 bases at J, leaving 6 bases unmatched. This CDR3 is 15 amino acids long. DNA for the CDR3: TGTGCCAGCAGCAGACAGGGGGGGGACACAGATACGCAGTATTTT. Translation gives CASSRQGGDTDTQYF. Based on the CDR3 plus reference TRBV2 and TRBJ2-3, the full variable domain is EPEVTQTPSHQVTQMGQEVILRCVPISNHLYFYWYRQILGQKVEFLVSFYNNEISEKSEIFDDQFSVERPDGSNFTLKIRSTKLEDSAMYFCASSRQGGDTDTQYFGPGTRLTVL.

This clone occurred once. The J gene is TRBJ2-1, the V gene TRBV11-1; 10 positions agree with TRBD2. After removal of 4 bases from V and 4 bases from J, the junction contained 4 bases not matched to a gene. The CDR3 covers 15 residues. Per germline, CDR1 SGHAT and CDR2 FQDESV (reference sequence). CDR3 sequence (DNA): TGTGCCAGCAGCTCTGGGACTAGCGTATACAATGAGCAGTTCTTC. It codes for CASSSGTSVYNEQFF.

J is TRBJ1-5 and V is TRBV28; D may be TRBD1 (6 bases). The germline V gene encodes CDR1 MDHEN and CDR2 SYDVKM. V lost 2 bases and J lost 7, with 15 bases in between. The CDR3 is made up of 15 amino acids. DNA for the CDR3: TGTGCCAGCAGTTTAGGGGAGAACAGGGTCCAGCCCCAGCATTTT. This translates into CASSLGENRVQPQHF.

The chain carries TRBV19 and TRBJ1-1; 9 positions agree with TRBD1. Trimming took 5 bases from V and 4 from J; bases not matched to a gene: 5. The germline gives CDR1 LNHDA, CDR2 SQIVND (reference sequence). The CDR3 contains 14 residues. CDR3 loop: CASSLTGGVTEAFF. In DNA form, the CDR3 reads TGTGCCAGTAGTCTTACAGGGGGCGTCACTGAAGCTTTCTTT.

The CDR3 loop reads CATSRGLNTEAFF. DNA for the CDR3: TGTGCCACCAGCAGAGGACTTAACACTGAAGCTTTCTTT. This sequence joins TRBV15 and TRBJ1-1; D unclear. Germline V lookup: CDR1 LNHNV, CDR2 YYDKDF (reference sequence). V shed 1 base and J shed 2 bases, with 5 bases lying between them. The length of the CDR3 is 13 residues. The full variable domain, rest sourced from reference TRBV15 and TRBJ1-1, is DAMVIQNPRYQVTQFGKPVTLSCSQTLNHNVMYWYQQKSSQAPKLLFHYYDKDFNNEADTPDNFQSRRPNTSFCFLDIRSPGLGDTAMYLCATSRGLNTEAFFGQGTRLTVV.

The rearrangement joins TRBV6-5 to TRBJ2-5, with 11 bases lining up with TRBD2. This CDR3 spans 13 amino acids. Trimming at V came to 7 bases and at J to 8 bases, leaving 6 bases not matched to a gene. Per the germline V gene, CDR1 is MNHEY and CDR2 is SVGAGI. Written as DNA, the CDR3 is TGTGCCAGCAAACTAGCGGGAGTAAGAACCCAGTACTTC. Protein product: CASKLAGVRTQYF.

The rearrangement links TRBV5-1 to TRBJ2-7, with TRBD2 matching 8 bases. Germline V lookup: CDR1 SGHRS, CDR2 YFSETQ. The V gene end was trimmed by 0 bases and the J gene end by 5 bases; junction bases not matched to a gene: 4. The CDR3 spans 14 residues. CDR3 nucleotide sequence: TGCGCCAGCAGCTTGGCATCGGGGGGGAACGAGCAGTACTTC. Protein: CASSLASGGNEQYF.

This chain uses TRBV7-2 with TRBJ2-1; possible D gene TRBD2, 5 bases. The CDR3 has 15 amino acids. Trimming left V 2 bases short and J 7 bases short, with 15 bases between. Germline CDR1 SGHTA, CDR2 FQGNSA. The DNA for the CDR3 is TGTGCCAGCAGCTTAAGGCGGGTTCGAGTGAATGAGCAGTTCTTC. Its translation is CASSLRRVRVNEQFF.

The chain couples TRBV7-3 to TRBJ2-5; D possibly corresponds to TRBD1 (6 bases). Germline V gene lookup returns CDR1 SGHTA and CDR2 FQGTGA. This CDR3 has 13 residues. The V gene lost 4 bases and the J gene lost 1 base, with 7 bases spanning the gap. The CDR3 DNA sequence: TGTGCCAGCAGCTCAGGGGTCCAAGAGACCCAGTACTTC. Encoded protein: CASSSGVQETQYF. Complete variable domain (other parts from reference TRBV7-3 and TRBJ2-5): GAGVSQTPSNKVTEKGKYVELRCDPISGHTALYWYRQSLGQGPEFLIYFQGTGAADDSGLPNDRFFAVRPEGSVSTLKIQRTERGDSAVYLCASSSGVQETQYFGPGTRLLVL.

The chain employs TRBV5-1 and TRBJ2-1, with a possible D match to TRBD1 (5 bases). This CDR3 region has 11 residues. V dropped 6 bases and J dropped 8 bases, with 9 bases sitting between them. Per germline, CDR1 SGHRS and CDR2 YFSETQ. The DNA of the CDR3 is TGCGCCAGCACAGACAGTTATGAGCAGTTCTTC. Protein sequence: CASTDSYEQFF.

The chain uses TRBV28 and TRBJ2-7; no reliable D call. Germline V gives CDR1 MDHEN, CDR2 SYDVKM. Trimming removed 5 bases at V and 4 bases at J, with 6 bases between. The CDR3 sequence is 11 residues long. The CDR3 sequence is CASSVQYEQYF. The CDR3 bases are TGTGCCAGCAGTGTACAGTACGAGCAGTACTTC.

The sample holds a few counts of this clone. This chain uses TRBV5-1 with TRBJ2-7, with 11 bases matching TRBD2. The CDR3 is 15 amino acids. CDR1 and CDR2 (germline): SGHRS, YFSETQ. V shed 0 bases, J shed 4 bases, and the junction held 3 bases outside the gene matches. CDR3 nucleotides: TGCGCCAGCAGCTTGGCCGGGACTAGCGGATACGAGCAGTACTTC. This sequence encodes CASSLAGTSGYEQYF.

The genes are TRBV28 and TRBJ1-2; the D gene is possibly TRBD1 (5 bases). Germline V gene sequence: CDR1 MDHEN, CDR2 SYDVKM. The length of the CDR3 is 12 residues. The V gene lost 4 bases and the J gene lost 7 bases, with 10 bases spanning the gap. The CDR3: CASSSPGFGYTF. In DNA, the CDR3 is TGTGCCAGCAGTTCACCAGGGTTTGGCTACACCTTC.